This note documents a single T cell receptor (beta chain) sequence. This record belongs to a study of monozygotic twins with inflammatory bowel disease. Germline CDR1 SGHRS, CDR2 YFSETQ. The CDR3 loop spans 16 amino acids. TCRdb derives one entry per CDR3 protein from the 5' RACE reads, leaving out DNA. This table holds some 150,000 distinct CDR3 sequences. Sequenced sample: blood. The V gene is TRBV5-1, the J gene TRBJ1-1; TCRdb outputs TRBD1, but without DNA this stays unchecked. The receptor's source is a human donor with ulcerative colitis or Crohn's disease, or a healthy co-twin of an affected twin (not recorded which). CDR3 sequence reads: CASSSRDSLLNTEAFF.